This TCR beta chain is from a study of blood T cells in healthy people across ages. The study, taken as a whole, reports: Per million T cells, TCR beta diversity dropped about linearly as age rose.

To note about this clonotype: Its antigen is as yet unknown.

The authors ran a second PCR of roughly 6 to 12 cycles using a sample-barcoded 5' primer and a J-beta primer mix. TCRdb re-derived calls from the 5' RACE reads in MiXCR, one entry per CDR3 protein. This table holds 1.5 million or so distinct CDR3 sequences, 40% to 50% found once. What was sequenced was blood. The receptor was isolated from a woman between 18 and 29 years old in good health.

DNA of the CDR3: TGTGCCAGCAGCGTATCGGGGGCAGGGGAGACCCAGTACTTC. This gives the protein CASSVSGAGETQYF. The gene calls are TRBV9 and TRBJ2-5, with D perhaps assigned TRBD1 or TRBD2 (6 bases each). Per germline, CDR1 SGDLS and CDR2 YYNGEE. This CDR3 comprises 14 residues. Trimming took 1 base from V and 5 from J, leaving 12 bases between them. Full variable domain (rest looked up from reference TRBV9 and TRBJ2-5): DSGVTQTPKHLITATGQRVTLRCSPRSGDLSVYWYQQSLDQGLQFLIQYYNGEERAKGNILERFSAQQFPDLHSELNLSSLELGDSALYFCASSVSGAGETQYFGPGTRLLVL.